Listed below are T cell receptor beta chains from one sample, sequenced in a study of T cells after yellow fever vaccination. Via MiXCR, TCRdb re-called the 5' RACE reads, giving one row per CDR3 protein. The sample consists of about 310,000 distinct CDR3 sequences, around 3.6% of them appearing once. The source was PBMCs, collected on the day of the yellow fever booster vaccination. The source is a man aged 18 to 29 who received the YFV17D yellow fever vaccine. CDR3s include the opening cysteine and the closing phenylalanine or tryptophan. A D gene is named only where the DNA matches it firmly. Not all rows give a size; the values are once, few, many and, for expanded clones, a class.

CDR3: CASSPFPGDYGYTF; DNA: TGCGCCAGCAGCCCTTTTCCGGGGGACTATGGCTACACCTTC; length: 14; size: .; D: .; V: TRBV5-1; J: TRBJ1-2
CDR3: CASSSSMGLGTGELFF; DNA: TGTGCCAGCAGCTCTTCCATGGGGCTAGGCACCGGGGAGCTGTTTTTT; length: 16; size: .; D: .; V: TRBV5-4; J: TRBJ2-2
CDR3: CSATPSIGLNEQFF; DNA: TGCAGTGCTACCCCTAGCATCGGGCTCAATGAGCAGTTCTTC; length: 14; size: many; D: .; V: TRBV20-1; J: TRBJ2-1
CDR3: CASSLARVYGDIQFF; DNA: TGTGCCAGCAGCTTAGCCAGGGTTTACGGGGATATCCAGTTCTTC; length: 15; size: many; D: .; V: TRBV11-3; J: TRBJ2-1
CDR3: CASSAKAPANTGELFF; DNA: TGTGCCAGCAGCGCTAAGGCCCCGGCTAACACCGGGGAGCTGTTTTTT; length: 16; size: few; D: .; V: TRBV2; J: TRBJ2-2
CDR3: CASSHRPAGPYNEQFF; DNA: TGCGCCAGCAGCCACCGCCCTGCGGGGCCATACAATGAGCAGTTCTTC; length: 16; size: few; D: .; V: TRBV4-3; J: TRBJ2-1
CDR3: CASSITGHDNQPQHF; DNA: TGTGCCAGTAGTATAACAGGGCACGACAATCAGCCCCAGCATTTT; length: 15; size: .; D: .; V: TRBV19; J: TRBJ1-5
CDR3: CSVVSGTGNTEAFF; DNA: TGCAGCGTTGTTTCTGGGACAGGGAACACTGAAGCTTTCTTT; length: 14; size: many; D: TRBD1; V: TRBV29-1; J: TRBJ1-1
CDR3: CASSAGPNTGELFF; DNA: TGTGCCAGCAGCGCGGGCCCGAACACCGGGGAGCTGTTTTTT; length: 14; size: .; D: .; V: TRBV7-9; J: TRBJ2-2
CDR3: CASSYRGATYEQYF; DNA: TGTGCCAGCAGTTACCGGGGGGCGACCTACGAGCAGTACTTC; length: 14; size: many; D: .; V: TRBV6-5; J: TRBJ2-7
CDR3: CSARGLVSGANVLTF; DNA: TGCAGTGCTAGGGGACTCGTCTCTGGGGCCAACGTCCTGACTTTC; length: 15; size: .; D: .; V: TRBV20-1; J: TRBJ2-6
CDR3: CASSLSQWTDSYEQYF; DNA: TGTGCCAGCAGCTTAAGCCAGTGGACTGACTCCTACGAGCAGTACTTC; length: 16; size: few; D: .; V: TRBV7-2; J: TRBJ2-7
CDR3: CASSQEPPQGDYEKLFF; DNA: TGTGCCAGCAGCCAAGAGCCCCCGCAGGGGGATTATGAAAAACTGTTTTTT; length: 17; size: few; D: TRBD1; V: TRBV4-2; J: TRBJ1-4
CDR3: CASSPPRSSGNTIYF; DNA: TGTGCCAGCTCACCACCTCGCAGCTCTGGAAACACCATATATTTT; length: 15; size: many; D: .; V: TRBV18; J: TRBJ1-3
CDR3: CASSDRAGNAKNIQYF; DNA: TGTGCCAGCAGCGACAGGGCTGGGAATGCCAAAAACATTCAGTACTTC; length: 16; size: many; D: TRBD1; V: TRBV2; J: TRBJ2-4
CDR3: CASSLFSLVRDSQETQYF; DNA: TGCGCCAGCAGCTTGTTTTCGCTGGTACGGGACAGCCAAGAGACCCAGTACTTC; length: 18; size: many; D: TRBD1; V: TRBV5-1; J: TRBJ2-5
CDR3: CASSLLGTSGGQGVEQFF; DNA: TGTGCCAGCAGCTTATTAGGGACTAGCGGGGGGCAGGGTGTGGAGCAGTTCTTC; length: 18; size: many; D: TRBD2; V: TRBV7-3; J: TRBJ2-1
CDR3: CASSPHTGVSAEAFF; DNA: TGTGCCAGCTCACCACACACGGGCGTTAGCGCTGAAGCTTTCTTT; length: 15; size: few; D: .; V: TRBV18; J: TRBJ1-1
CDR3: CSARWRPNTGELFF; DNA: TGCAGTGCTAGGTGGCGGCCGAACACCGGGGAGCTGTTTTTT; length: 14; size: .; D: .; V: TRBV20-1; J: TRBJ2-2
CDR3: CASSLRIGPRGEGGYTF; DNA: TGTGCCAGCAGTTTACGAATAGGTCCCAGGGGAGAGGGGGGCTACACCTTC; length: 17; size: many; D: .; V: TRBV12-3/TRBV12-4; J: TRBJ1-2
CDR3: CASSPGGASYSGANVLTF; DNA: TGCGCCAGCAGCCCGGGCGGGGCGAGCTACTCTGGGGCCAACGTCCTGACTTTC; length: 18; size: few; D: .; V: TRBV4-1; J: TRBJ2-6
CDR3: CASTRGETQYF; DNA: TGTGCCAGCACCCGGGGAGAGACCCAGTACTTC; length: 11; size: many; D: .; V: TRBV7-6; J: TRBJ2-5
CDR3: CASSYLGQERLTSQLFF; DNA: TGTGCCAGCAGTTACCTGGGACAGGAGCGCCTTACTTCGCAACTGTTTTTT; length: 17; size: many; D: TRBD1; V: TRBV6-5; J: TRBJ1-4
CDR3: CASSQNINYGYTF; DNA: TGTGCCAGCAGCCAAAACATTAACTATGGCTACACCTTC; length: 13; size: .; D: .; V: TRBV5-4; J: TRBJ1-2
CDR3: CASSLARREENSPLHF; DNA: TGTGCCAGCAGTTTAGCGAGGCGGGAAGAGAATTCACCCCTCCACTTT; length: 16; size: few; D: .; V: TRBV12-3/TRBV12-4; J: TRBJ1-6
CDR3: CASSPTTSSKNIQYF; DNA: TGTGCCAGCTCACCAACTACCTCCTCAAAAAACATTCAGTACTTC; length: 15; size: .; D: .; V: TRBV18; J: TRBJ2-4
CDR3: CASSPREGYSNQPQHF; DNA: TGCGCCAGCAGCCCCCGAGAGGGTTATAGCAATCAGCCCCAGCATTTT; length: 16; size: few; D: .; V: TRBV4-1; J: TRBJ1-5
CDR3: CASSYSTFGEETQYF; DNA: TGTGCCAGCAGTTACTCGACTTTTGGTGAGGAGACCCAGTACTTC; length: 15; size: many; D: .; V: TRBV6-2/TRBV6-3; J: TRBJ2-5
CDR3: CASSQDRSGDYGYTF; DNA: TGTGCCAGCAGCCAAGATCGGTCGGGGGACTATGGCTACACCTTC; length: 15; size: .; D: .; V: TRBV14; J: TRBJ1-2
CDR3: CASSPAGGRSSDTQYF; DNA: TGTGCCAGCAGCCCAGCAGGGGGCCGTTCGTCAGATACGCAGTATTTT; length: 16; size: .; D: TRBD1; V: TRBV9; J: TRBJ2-3
CDR3: CASRGRQGPYEQYF; DNA: TGTGCCAGCCGGGGTCGTCAGGGTCCCTACGAGCAGTACTTC; length: 14; size: .; D: .; V: TRBV6-2/TRBV6-3; J: TRBJ2-7
CDR3: CASSLTPRGRTGELFF; DNA: TGCGCCAGCAGCTTAACCCCCCGGGGCAGGACCGGGGAGCTGTTTTTT; length: 16; size: many; D: .; V: TRBV5-1; J: TRBJ2-2
CDR3: CASSFWGTVHEQFF; DNA: TGTGCCAGCAGCTTTTGGGGTACGGTGCATGAGCAGTTCTTC; length: 14; size: many; D: .; V: TRBV7-2; J: TRBJ2-1
CDR3: CASSRRGGGNQPQHF; DNA: TGTGCCAGCAGCCGCCGCGGGGGCGGCAATCAGCCCCAGCATTTT; length: 15; size: .; D: .; V: TRBV6-2/TRBV6-3; J: TRBJ1-5
CDR3: CSARDGTRSSYEQYF; DNA: TGCAGTGCTAGAGACGGAACTAGATCCTCCTACGAGCAGTACTTC; length: 15; size: many; D: .; V: TRBV20-1; J: TRBJ2-7
CDR3: CASSSPRAGGADTQYF; DNA: TGTGCCAGCAGCTCCCCCCGGGCGGGGGGCGCCGATACGCAGTATTTT; length: 16; size: few; D: TRBD2; V: TRBV13; J: TRBJ2-3
CDR3: CASSHPGSAGNTIYF; DNA: TGCGCCAGCAGCCACCCGGGATCGGCTGGAAACACCATATATTTT; length: 15; size: few; D: .; V: TRBV4-1; J: TRBJ1-3
CDR3: CASSYPTGTGGREQYF; DNA: TGTGCCAGCAGTTACCCGACCGGGACAGGGGGACGCGAGCAGTACTTC; length: 16; size: many; D: TRBD1; V: TRBV6-6; J: TRBJ2-7
CDR3: CASSTTGRRSYEQYF; DNA: TGTGCCAGCAGCACAACAGGGAGGAGGTCCTACGAGCAGTACTTC; length: 15; size: few; D: .; V: TRBV12-3/TRBV12-4; J: TRBJ2-7
CDR3: CASSYFGDGTGELFF; DNA: TGCGCCAGCAGCTACTTTGGGGATGGCACCGGGGAGCTGTTTTTT; length: 15; size: many; D: .; V: TRBV5-1; J: TRBJ2-2
CDR3: CAISESGKRGGSRTDTQYF; DNA: TGTGCCATCAGTGAGTCAGGGAAGCGGGGGGGCAGCCGCACAGATACGCAGTATTTT; length: 19; size: few; D: TRBD2; V: TRBV10-3; J: TRBJ2-3
CDR3: CATGLRIHNYGYTF; DNA: TGTGCCACCGGCCTCAGGATCCATAACTATGGCTACACCTTC; length: 14; size: many; D: .; V: TRBV6-2/TRBV6-3; J: TRBJ1-2
CDR3: CASRRVGGTKNIQYF; DNA: TGTGCCAGCAGAAGGGTGGGGGGAACCAAAAACATTCAGTACTTC; length: 15; size: many; D: .; V: TRBV11-2; J: TRBJ2-4